The source of this TCR beta chain is a study of a mutant IDH1 vaccine in newly diagnosed glioma. Study information: Treated patients comprised 62.5% males and approximately 40% females, mean age approximately 42 years. Every participant had undergone radiotherapy, temozolomide, or both before, and most underwent both. Study-level points and caveats: Vaccination induced immune responses in roughly 93% of patients.

Here immunoSEQ multiplex PCR was the method, and the copy in TCRdb shows in-frame clones only, minus some. Counted here are roughly 34,000 clones, 65% to 80% occurring once; the ten biggest clones make up 9% to 10%. As regards this clone: Antigen unknown.

Time point denoted: baseline, week 1 (first vaccination visit). Treatment given: pre-vaccination baseline after standard-of-care therapy. New WHO grade 3 or 4 astrocytomas that were IDH1-mutant and ATRX-lost occurred in the donors. This CDR3 spans 13 amino acids. V lost 5 bases, J lost 1 base, and 8 bases lay in between. The germline V gene has CDR1 SGHNT and CDR2 YENEEA. The source of this sequence is a man aged 45 to 65 with glioma. Some clones in this sample may be carry-over from other donors' samples. V is TRBV11-3 and J is TRBJ1-1, with no clear D. Source: peripheral blood mononuclear cells (PBMCs), taken from a glioma patient treated with radiotherapy, temozolomide or both. The CDR3 DNA is TGTGCCAGCAGCCCGGCGGGGAACACTGAAGCTTTCTTT. Translated, it gives CASSPAGNTEAFF. The whole variable domain, filled in from reference TRBV11-3 and TRBJ1-1, reads EAGVVQSPRYKIIEKKQPVAFWCNPISGHNTLYWYLQNLGQGPELLIRYENEEAVDDSQLPKDRFSAERLKGVDSTLKIQPAELGDSAVYLCASSPAGNTEAFFGQGTRLTVV.